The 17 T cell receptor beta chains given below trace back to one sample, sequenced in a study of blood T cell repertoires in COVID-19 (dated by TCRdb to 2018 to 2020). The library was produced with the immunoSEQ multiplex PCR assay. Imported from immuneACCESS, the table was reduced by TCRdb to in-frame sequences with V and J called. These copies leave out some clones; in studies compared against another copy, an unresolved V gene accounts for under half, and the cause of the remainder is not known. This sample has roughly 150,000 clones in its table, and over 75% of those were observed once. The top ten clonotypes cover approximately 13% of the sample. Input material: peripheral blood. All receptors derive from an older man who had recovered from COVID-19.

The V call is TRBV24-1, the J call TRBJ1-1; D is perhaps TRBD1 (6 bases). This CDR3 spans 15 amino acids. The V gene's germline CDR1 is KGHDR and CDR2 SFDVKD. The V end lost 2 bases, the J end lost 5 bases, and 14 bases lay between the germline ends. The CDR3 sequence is CATSDSRGALTEAFF. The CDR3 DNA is TGTGCCACCAGTGATTCACGGGGGGCGCTGACTGAAGCTTTCTTT.

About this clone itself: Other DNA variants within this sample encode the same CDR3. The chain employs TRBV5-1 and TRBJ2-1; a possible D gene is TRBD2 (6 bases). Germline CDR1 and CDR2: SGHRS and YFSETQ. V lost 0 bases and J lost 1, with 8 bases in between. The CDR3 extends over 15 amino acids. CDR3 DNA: TGCGCCAGCAGCTTGGCGGCGGGATCCTACAATGAGCAGTTCTTC. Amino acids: CASSLAAGSYNEQFF.

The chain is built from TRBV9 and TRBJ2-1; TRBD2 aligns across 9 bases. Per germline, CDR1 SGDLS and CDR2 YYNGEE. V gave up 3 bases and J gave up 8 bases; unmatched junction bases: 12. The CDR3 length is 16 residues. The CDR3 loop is CASSAARGRASDEQFF. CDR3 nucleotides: TGTGCCAGCAGCGCAGCTCGCGGGAGGGCCTCTGATGAGCAGTTCTTC.

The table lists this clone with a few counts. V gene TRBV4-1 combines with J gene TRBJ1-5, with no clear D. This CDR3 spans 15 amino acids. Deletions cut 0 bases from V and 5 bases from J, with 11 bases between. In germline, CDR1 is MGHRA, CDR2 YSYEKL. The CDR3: CASSQEGEDYQPQHF. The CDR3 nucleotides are TGCGCCAGCAGCCAAGAAGGAGAAGACTATCAGCCCCAGCATTTT.

The CDR3 sequence is CASKGREDTDTQYF. The CDR3 coding sequence is TGTGCCAGCAAGGGGAGGGAAGATACAGATACGCAGTATTTT. The chain links TRBV7-3 to TRBJ2-3; 7 bases line up with TRBD2. The CDR3 sequence is 14 residues long. Trimming took 7 bases from V and 3 from J; bases not matched to a gene: 7. The V gene's germline CDR1 is SGHTA and CDR2 FQGTGA.

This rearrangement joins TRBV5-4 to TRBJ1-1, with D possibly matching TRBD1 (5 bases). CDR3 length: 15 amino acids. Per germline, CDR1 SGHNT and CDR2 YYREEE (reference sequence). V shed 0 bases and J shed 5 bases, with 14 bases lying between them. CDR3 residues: CASSLAGGVGTEAFF. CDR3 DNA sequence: TGTGCCAGCAGCTTGGCCGGGGGAGTAGGGACTGAAGCTTTCTTT.

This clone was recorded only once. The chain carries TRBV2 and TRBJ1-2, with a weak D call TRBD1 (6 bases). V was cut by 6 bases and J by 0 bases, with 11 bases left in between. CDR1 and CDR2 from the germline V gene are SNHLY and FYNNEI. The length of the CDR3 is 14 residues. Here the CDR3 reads CASRGDTTNYGYTF. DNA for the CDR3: TGTGCCAGCAGGGGGGACACCACTAACTATGGCTACACCTTC.

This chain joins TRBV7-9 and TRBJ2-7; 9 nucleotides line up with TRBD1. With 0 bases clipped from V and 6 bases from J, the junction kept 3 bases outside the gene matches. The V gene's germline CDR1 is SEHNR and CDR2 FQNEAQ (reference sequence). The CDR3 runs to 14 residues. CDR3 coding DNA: TGTGCCAGCAGCTTAGCCCGGACAGGGGTCGAGCAGTACTTC. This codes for CASSLARTGVEQYF.

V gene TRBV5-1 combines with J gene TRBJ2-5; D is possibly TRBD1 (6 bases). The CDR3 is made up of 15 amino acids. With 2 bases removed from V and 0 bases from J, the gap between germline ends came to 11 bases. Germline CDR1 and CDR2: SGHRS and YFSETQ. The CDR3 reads CASSLEQGYQETQYF. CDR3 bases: TGCGCCAGCAGCTTAGAACAGGGATACCAAGAGACCCAGTACTTC.

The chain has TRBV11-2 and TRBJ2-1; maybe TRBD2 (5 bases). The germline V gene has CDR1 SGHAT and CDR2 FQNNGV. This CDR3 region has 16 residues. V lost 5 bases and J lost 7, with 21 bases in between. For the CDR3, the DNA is TGTGCCAGCAGCCCCCAGACCCAAGGCGGGCGGAATGAGCAGTTCTTC. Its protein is CASSPQTQGGRNEQFF.

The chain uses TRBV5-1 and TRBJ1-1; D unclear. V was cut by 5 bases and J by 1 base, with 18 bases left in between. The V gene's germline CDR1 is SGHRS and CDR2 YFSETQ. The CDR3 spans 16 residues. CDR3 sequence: CASSVNAGLQNTEAFF. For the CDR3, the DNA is TGCGCCAGCAGTGTCAATGCCGGACTGCAGAACACTGAAGCTTTCTTT.

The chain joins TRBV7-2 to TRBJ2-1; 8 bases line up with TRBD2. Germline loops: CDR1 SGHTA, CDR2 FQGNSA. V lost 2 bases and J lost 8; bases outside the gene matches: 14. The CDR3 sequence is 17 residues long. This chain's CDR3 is CASSLFSPGTSGYEQFF. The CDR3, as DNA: TGTGCCAGCAGCTTATTCTCCCCCGGGACTAGTGGCTATGAGCAGTTCTTC.

The DNA of the CDR3 is TGTGCCAGTAGTATTTTGGGACTCACCCCGAACACTGAAGCTTTCTTT. It is translated as CASSILGLTPNTEAFF. The V call is TRBV19, the J call TRBJ1-1, with a weak D call TRBD1 (5 bases). Germline V gene sequence: CDR1 LNHDA, CDR2 SQIVND (reference sequence). V lost 3 bases and J lost 1, with 15 bases in between. The CDR3 contains 16 residues.

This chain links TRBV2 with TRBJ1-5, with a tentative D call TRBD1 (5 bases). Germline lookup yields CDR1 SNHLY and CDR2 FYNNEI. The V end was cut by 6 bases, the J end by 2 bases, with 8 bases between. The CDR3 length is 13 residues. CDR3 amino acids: CASRPTGNQPQHF. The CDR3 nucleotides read TGTGCCAGCAGGCCGACAGGCAATCAGCCCCAGCATTTT. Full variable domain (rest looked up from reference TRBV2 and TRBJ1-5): EPEVTQTPSHQVTQMGQEVILRCVPISNHLYFYWYRQILGQKVEFLVSFYNNEISEKSEIFDDQFSVERPDGSNFTLKIRSTKLEDSAMYFCASRPTGNQPQHFGDGTRLSIL.

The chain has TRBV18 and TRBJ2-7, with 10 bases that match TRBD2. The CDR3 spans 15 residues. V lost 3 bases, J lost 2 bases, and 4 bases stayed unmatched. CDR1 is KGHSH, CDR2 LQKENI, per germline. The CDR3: CASSPGLAETYEQYF. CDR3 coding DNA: TGTGCCAGCTCACCCGGACTAGCGGAGACCTACGAGCAGTACTTC.

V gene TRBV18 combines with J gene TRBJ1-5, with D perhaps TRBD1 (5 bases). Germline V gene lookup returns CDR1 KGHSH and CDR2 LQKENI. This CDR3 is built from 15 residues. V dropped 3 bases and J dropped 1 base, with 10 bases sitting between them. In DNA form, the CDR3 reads TGTGCCAGCTCACCCGGTGCAGGGAGCAATCAGCCCCAGCATTTT. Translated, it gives CASSPGAGSNQPQHF. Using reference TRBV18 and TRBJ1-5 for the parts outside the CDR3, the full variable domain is NAGVMQNPRHLVRRRGQEARLRCSPMKGHSHVYWYRQLPEEGLKFMVYLQKENIIDESGMPKERFSAEFPKEGPSILRIQQVVRGDSAAYFCASSPGAGSNQPQHFGDGTRLSIL.

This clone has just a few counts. The CDR3 DNA is TGCGCCAGCAGCTTGGACAGGGTTTCTCACTACGAGCAGTACTTC. Translation gives CASSLDRVSHYEQYF. This rearrangement joins TRBV5-1 to TRBJ2-7; D is perhaps TRBD1 (6 bases). Germline V gene lookup returns CDR1 SGHRS and CDR2 YFSETQ. With 0 bases removed from V and 3 bases from J, the gap between germline ends came to 13 bases. The CDR3 extends over 15 amino acids.